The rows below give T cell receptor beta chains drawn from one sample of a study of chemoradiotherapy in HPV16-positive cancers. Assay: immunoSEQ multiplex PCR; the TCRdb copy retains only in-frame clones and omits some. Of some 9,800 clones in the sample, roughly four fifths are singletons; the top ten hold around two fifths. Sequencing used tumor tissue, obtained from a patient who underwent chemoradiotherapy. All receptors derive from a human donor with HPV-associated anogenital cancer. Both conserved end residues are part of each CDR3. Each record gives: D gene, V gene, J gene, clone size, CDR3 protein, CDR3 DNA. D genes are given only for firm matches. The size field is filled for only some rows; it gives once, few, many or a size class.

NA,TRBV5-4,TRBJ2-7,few,CASSLSEGYEQYF,TGTGCCAGCAGCTTGTCGGAGGGCTACGAGCAGTACTTC
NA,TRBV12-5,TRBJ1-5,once,CASGLPDTSNQPQHF,TGTGCTAGTGGTTTGCCCGATACTAGCAATCAGCCCCAGCATTTT
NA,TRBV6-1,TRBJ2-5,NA,CASSERGIETQYF,TGTGCCAGCAGTGAGCGGGGAATCGAGACCCAGTACTTC
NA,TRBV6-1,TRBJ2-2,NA,CASSEGATGELFF,TGTGCCAGCAGTGAAGGGGCCACCGGGGAGCTGTTTTTT
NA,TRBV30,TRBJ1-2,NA,CAWSVWVGASGYTF,TGTGCCTGGAGTGTATGGGTGGGGGCTAGTGGCTACACCTTC
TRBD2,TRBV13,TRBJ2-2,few,CASSKRLALIGELFF,TGTGCCAGCAGCAAAAGACTAGCACTCATTGGGGAGCTGTTTTTT
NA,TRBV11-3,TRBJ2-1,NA,CASTGDPYNEQFF,TGTGCCAGCACCGGGGATCCCTACAATGAGCAGTTCTTC
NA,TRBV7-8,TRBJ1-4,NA,CASSSWRVNEKLFF,TGTGCCAGCAGCTCTTGGAGGGTTAATGAAAAACTGTTTTTT
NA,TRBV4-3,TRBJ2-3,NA,CASSQDQPRDTQYF,TGCGCCAGCAGCCAAGACCAGCCCAGAGATACGCAGTATTTT
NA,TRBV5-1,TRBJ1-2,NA,CASSLVSSRGGYTF,TGCGCCAGCAGCTTGGTTTCTTCCAGGGGTGGCTACACCTTC
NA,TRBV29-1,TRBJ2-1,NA,CSVASMSGDQFF,TGCAGCGTAGCCTCAATGTCAGGGGACCAGTTCTTC
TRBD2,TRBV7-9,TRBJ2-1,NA,CASSLGGYRASGHNEQFF,TGTGCCAGCAGCTTAGGGGGCTACCGAGCTAGCGGGCACAATGAGCAGTTCTTC
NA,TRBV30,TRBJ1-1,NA,CAWSSRGRRTEAFF,TGTGCCTGGAGTTCCAGGGGAAGACGCACTGAAGCTTTCTTT
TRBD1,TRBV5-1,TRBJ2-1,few,CASSLSGQDFNEQFF,TGCGCCAGCAGCTTGAGTGGACAGGACTTTAATGAGCAGTTCTTC
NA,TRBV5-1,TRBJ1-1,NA,CASSLLDGNTEAFF,TGCGCCAGCAGCTTGTTGGATGGGAACACTGAAGCTTTCTTT
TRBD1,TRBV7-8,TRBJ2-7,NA,CASSPDRRYEQYF,TGTGCCAGCAGCCCGGACAGGAGATACGAGCAGTACTTC
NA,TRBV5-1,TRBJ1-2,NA,CASSFRTPESINGYTF,TGCGCCAGCAGCTTCAGAACACCCGAAAGTATTAATGGCTACACCTTC
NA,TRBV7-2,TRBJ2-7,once,CASSSEGPRSYEQYF,TGTGCCAGCAGCTCCGAAGGACCGAGGAGCTACGAGCAGTACTTC
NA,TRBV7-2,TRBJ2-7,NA,CASSPSTGNYEQYF,TGTGCCAGCAGCCCCTCTACAGGGAACTACGAGCAGTACTTC
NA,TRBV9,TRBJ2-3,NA,CASSEQGTADTQYF,TGTGCCAGCAGCGAGCAGGGGACCGCAGATACGCAGTATTTT
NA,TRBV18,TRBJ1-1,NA,CASSPGEGDTEAFF,TGTGCCAGCTCACCTGGGGAAGGAGACACTGAAGCTTTCTTT
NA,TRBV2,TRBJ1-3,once,CASSLLTGNTIYF,TGTGCCAGCAGTTTATTAACTGGAAACACCATATATTTT
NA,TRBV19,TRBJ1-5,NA,CASSIYAGDYSNQPQHF,TGTGCCAGTAGTATTTACGCAGGGGATTATAGCAATCAGCCCCAGCATTTT
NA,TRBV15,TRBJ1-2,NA,CATSREGNYGYTF,TGTGCCACCAGCAGAGAAGGGAACTATGGCTACACCTTC
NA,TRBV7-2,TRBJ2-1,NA,CASSDPFDEQFF,TGTGCCAGCAGCGACCCATTCGATGAGCAGTTCTTC
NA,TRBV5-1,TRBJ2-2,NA,CASSLDSRSGGELFF,TGCGCCAGCAGCTTGGACTCCAGGTCCGGCGGGGAGCTGTTTTTT
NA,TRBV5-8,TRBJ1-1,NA,CASSLAGMTRAAFF,TGTGCCAGCAGCTTGGCCGGGATGACACGGGCGGCTTTCTTT
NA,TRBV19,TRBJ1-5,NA,CASSIRGVGQPQHF,TGTGCCAGTAGTATCCGCGGGGTGGGGCAGCCCCAGCATTTT
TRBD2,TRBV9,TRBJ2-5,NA,CASSVGAVTSGRYQETQYF,TGTGCCAGCAGCGTAGGGGCGGTGACCAGCGGGAGGTACCAAGAGACCCAGTACTTC
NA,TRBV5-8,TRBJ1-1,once,CASSLAGPEAFF,TGTGCCAGCAGCTTGGCCGGGCCTGAAGCTTTCTTT
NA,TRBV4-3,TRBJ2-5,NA,CASSQDRQETQYF,TGCGCCAGCAGCCAAGACAGGCAAGAGACCCAGTACTTC
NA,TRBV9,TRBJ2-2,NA,CASSPRGSGELFF,TGTGCCAGCAGCCCTAGGGGCTCGGGGGAGCTGTTTTTT
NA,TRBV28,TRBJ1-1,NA,CASSLRAVNTEAFF,TGTGCCAGCAGTTTACGGGCAGTAAACACTGAAGCTTTCTTT
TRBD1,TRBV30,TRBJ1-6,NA,CAWNLRTGLNSPLHF,TGTGCCTGGAACTTGAGGACAGGGCTGAATTCACCCCTCCACTTT
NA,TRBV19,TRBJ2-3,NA,CASSTLAADTQYF,TGTGCCAGTAGTACACTAGCTGCAGATACGCAGTATTTT
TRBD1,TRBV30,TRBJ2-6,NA,CAWSGTGGWSGANVLTF,TGTGCCTGGAGCGGCACAGGGGGCTGGTCTGGGGCCAACGTCCTGACTTTC
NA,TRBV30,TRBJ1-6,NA,CAWSRGSSWVGNSPLHF,TGTGCCTGGAGTAGGGGATCGTCATGGGTTGGGAATTCACCCCTCCACTTT
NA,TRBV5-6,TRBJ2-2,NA,CASSLVFTGELFF,TGTGCCAGCAGCTTGGTATTCACCGGGGAGCTGTTTTTT
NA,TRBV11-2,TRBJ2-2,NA,CASSWGGRSDPGELFF,TGTGCCAGCAGCTGGGGGGGCCGCAGCGACCCCGGGGAGCTGTTTTTT
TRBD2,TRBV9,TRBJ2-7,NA,CASSQGTSWAYEQYF,TGTGCCAGCAGCCAAGGGACTAGCTGGGCCTACGAGCAGTACTTC
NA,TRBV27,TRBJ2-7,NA,CASSRSRGEYEQYF,TGTGCCAGCAGTCGGTCAAGGGGGGAATACGAGCAGTACTTC
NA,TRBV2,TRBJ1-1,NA,CASMEELLRGTEAFF,TGTGCCAGCATGGAGGAGCTACTAAGGGGAACTGAAGCTTTCTTT
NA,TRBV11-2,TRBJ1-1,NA,CASSLDIGDEAFF,TGTGCCAGCAGCTTAGATATAGGGGATGAAGCTTTCTTT
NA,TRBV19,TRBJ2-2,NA,CATNHGRNTGELFF,TGTGCCACCAATCACGGGAGAAACACCGGGGAGCTGTTTTTT
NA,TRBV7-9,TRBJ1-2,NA,CASSLRTESYGYTF,TGTGCCAGCAGCCTTCGGACAGAAAGCTATGGCTACACCTTC
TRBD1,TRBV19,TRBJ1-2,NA,CASRGGQGLLDDSYTF,TGTGCCAGTCGAGGGGGACAGGGACTGTTGGATGACAGCTACACCTTC